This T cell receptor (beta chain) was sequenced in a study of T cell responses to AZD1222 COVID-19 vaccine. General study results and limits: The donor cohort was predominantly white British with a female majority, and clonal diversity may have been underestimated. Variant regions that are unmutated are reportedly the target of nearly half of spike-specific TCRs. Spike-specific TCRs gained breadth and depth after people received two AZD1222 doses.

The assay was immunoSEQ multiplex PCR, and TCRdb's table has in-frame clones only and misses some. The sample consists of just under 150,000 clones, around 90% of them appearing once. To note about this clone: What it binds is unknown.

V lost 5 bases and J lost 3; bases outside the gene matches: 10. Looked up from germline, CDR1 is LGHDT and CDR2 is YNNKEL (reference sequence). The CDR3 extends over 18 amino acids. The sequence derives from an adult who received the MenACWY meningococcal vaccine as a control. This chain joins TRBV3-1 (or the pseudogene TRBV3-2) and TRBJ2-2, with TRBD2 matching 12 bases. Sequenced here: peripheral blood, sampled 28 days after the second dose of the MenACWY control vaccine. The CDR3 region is CASSKGTSGGYHTGELFF. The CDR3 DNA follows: TGTGCCAGCAGCAAGGGAACTAGCGGGGGGTACCACACCGGGGAGCTGTTTTTT.